The present T cell receptor beta chain was sequenced within a study of identical twins (dated by TCRdb to the mid-2010s). Background on the whole study: To test whether fetal clonotypes persist, this study deep-sequenced TCR alpha and beta repertoires from monozygotic twins, from unrelated adults of various ages, and from cord blood. To rule out contamination, the twin experiments were replicated at different times with different library preparation protocols. The full study reports these points: Out-of-frame TCR alpha sharing in monozygotic twins was systematically underestimated by recombination models, whereas sharing between unrelated individuals was in agreement with the recombination models. Compared with coincidental sharing between unrelated individuals, an excess of low generation-probability sequences was observed among out-of-frame TCR alpha sequences shared between twins. Because the same donors could not be followed over many years, the conclusions depended on cross-sectional statistical analysis. A weaker excess of twin sharing was found in beta out-of-frame sequences because the signal-to-noise ratio was lowered by fewer shared sequences. Fewer insertions were carried by abundant cord blood beta clonotypes, a similar but weaker trend appeared in young adult naive repertoires, and no such trend appeared in memory repertoires. Zero-insertion analyses could be partly confounded by invariant T cells such as MAIT and iNKT, though diverse VJ usage argued against such confounding for most clonotypes.

Every donor was a healthy Caucasian. Three pairs of female monozygotic twins, all aged roughly 18 to 30 years, made up the twin cohort. CD4+ and CD8+ T cell populations were isolated with positive isolation kits from Invitrogen. The receptor library was made with 5' RACE. Sequencing relied on an Illumina HiSeq 2000. Template switching added a universal primer binding site, and the final cDNA carried a unique molecular identifier that allowed TCR cDNA molecules to be counted accurately. Specific primers in the conserved constant-segment region were used to synthesize first-strand cDNA for TCR alpha and beta chains. To control for contamination, every cDNA library carried two barcodes: a SMART-Mk sample barcode plus Illumina barcodes. TruSeq adapter sequences, together with Illumina sample barcodes, were added in two successive PCR steps. The Illumina HiSeq platform was used with custom primers to sequence TCR alpha and beta cDNA libraries. Regarding the original processing steps: Unique molecular identifiers were extracted from raw reads with MiGEC, and CDR3 positions were determined with MiXCR. Recombination models were inferred per individual with the repgenHMM and IGoR tools using an EM algorithm. Shared clonotypes were analyzed with the tcR package in R, and sharing was normalized by the product of cloneset sizes. To study raw recombination without the effects of thymic and clonal selection, out-of-frame nonproductive sequences were analyzed. Starting from the raw public reads, TCRdb applied fastp trimming at Q25, assembled clones with MiXCR and retained in-frame beta chains. CDR3 protein duplicates are merged, each entry listing the most common genes and DNA. These V and J calls derive from TCRdb rather than the authors' analysis. The sample profile shows approximately 490,000 distinct CDR3 sequences; around 22% of them were found once. The top ten constitute approximately 0.52% of the sample.

In this sample, this clonotype turned up a few times. Its antigen is still unknown. No base-level quality is on record; no much larger clone is a single base apart. Trimming removed 3 bases from V and 4 bases from J, leaving 19 bases between the germline ends. The CDR3 sequence holds 16 residues, the cysteine and phenylalanine included. Of all the DNA, just the CDR3 is kept, 48 bases in frame from base 1. Based on the germline V gene, the CDR1 and CDR2 sequences are MGHRA and YSYEKL. Another study also made use of these data, one on yellow fever vaccine responses in identical twins. The second investigation adds: The authors reported that the T cell response to vaccination in identical twins appeared partly convergent and partly personalized. In the study, vaccine-responding T cell clones were precisely tracked in identical twins.

This sequence was found in a woman between 18 and 30 years old in good health. The V and J segments used are TRBV4-1 and TRBJ2-7, with the D gene uncertain. Source material: CD4+ T cells sorted from blood. The sequence in DNA is TGCGCCAGCAGCCACCCTCACGGCAGCGCGCTTTACGAGCAGTACTTC. Its protein is CASSHPHGSALYEQYF.